This record looks at one TCR beta chain sequence and its context. This clone was picked up one time. The specificity of this receptor is unknown. There are no base qualities to consult, and no much larger clone falls within one base. TCRbeta CDR3 regions were amplified from genomic DNA by means of the immunoSEQ Assay, a bias-controlled multiplex PCR. Concerning the study's data processing: Nucleated cell counts per sample were estimated from amplification of reference gene primers within the assay. Sequence reads were collapsed and filtered to measure the absolute abundance of every unique TCRbeta CDR3 rearrangement. For each sample, productive Simpson clonality was calculated as the square root of Simpson's diversity index across productive rearrangements. This is the immuneACCESS table as TCRdb keeps it, with only in-frame sequences that have V and J called. A part of the clones is gone; compared with another copy, unresolved V genes explain less than half, and the rest is unexplained. The V and J calls and clone size were taken over from that table, and D and trimming were inferred from the DNA. The sample contains around 500,000 clones, approximately 91% of them found a single time. The ten most abundant clones make up under 9.5% of the sample.

In the prospective study, participants were about 18 to 89 years old, resided in fewer than 25 geographic areas of the United States, and were enrolled through a virtual design. Cohort assignment in the prospective study relied on participant-reported clinical history from a screening survey and a study questionnaire. ImmuneRACE Cohort 3 recovered participants were defined by two consecutive negative NP/OP PCR tests, healthcare professional clearance, or symptom resolution. In the prospective study, mobile phlebotomists collected whole blood, serum and a nasopharyngeal or oropharyngeal swab from each participant. Additional blood draws and questionnaires over an approximately 2-month period could optionally be provided by prospective study participants. Before DNA extraction, prospective study blood samples were shipped either frozen or at room temperature. The data derive from a study of blood T cell repertoires in COVID-19 (dated by TCRdb to 2018 to 2020). Study-level background: Samples from collaborators originated in the United States, Italy and Spain and spanned both the acute and convalescent phases of COVID-19. The prospective study material was composed of cDNA or gDNA derived from T cells, B-cell-depleted T cells, or PBMCs. Deeply sampled blood TCRbeta repertoires from subjects exposed to, actively infected with, or recovered from COVID-19 were included in the dataset. The repertoires were made available in a free public database intended to serve as a resource for research on the immune response to SARS-CoV-2. The samples were drawn from the first 160 participants of the ongoing ImmuneRACE study and from 950 to 1,500 subjects provided by 6 global collaborators. Sample metadata almost always included a de-identified subject ID, COVID-19 status, age in years and sex. Where available, HLA class I and class II types were obtained from metadata supplied by the sample provider rather than from assay-based typing.

The CDR3 runs 17 residues from the cysteine to the phenylalanine. Only the CDR3 part of the read is kept: 51 bases, read in frame from the first base. V is cut by 0 bases and J by 1 base, and the space between the germline ends is 15 bases. CDR1 and CDR2 are read off the germline V gene as ENHRY and SYGVKD. Overall results and qualifications from the work: The amount of clinical and demographic metadata varied by source and participant and was provided uncurated.

Here the chain combines TRBV10-3 and TRBJ1-1; the best D guess is TRBD1, with 5 bases matching. This receptor was identified in an older woman who had recovered from COVID-19. Sequenced input: PBMCs or T cells enriched from blood (not recorded which). The nucleotide sequence reads TGTGCCATCAGTGAGTCTCAGGGTTTTCGGAAGAACACTGAAGCTTTCTTT. Its translation is CAISESQGFRKNTEAFF.